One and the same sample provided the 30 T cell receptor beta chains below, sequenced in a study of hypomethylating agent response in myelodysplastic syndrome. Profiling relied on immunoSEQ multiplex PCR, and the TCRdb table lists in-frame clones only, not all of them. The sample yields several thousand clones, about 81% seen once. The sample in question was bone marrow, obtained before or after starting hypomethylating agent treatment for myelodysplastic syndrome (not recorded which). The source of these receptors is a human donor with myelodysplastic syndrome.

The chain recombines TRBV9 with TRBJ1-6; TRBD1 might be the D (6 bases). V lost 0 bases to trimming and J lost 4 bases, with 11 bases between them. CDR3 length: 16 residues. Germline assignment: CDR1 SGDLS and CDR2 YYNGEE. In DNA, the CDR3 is TGTGCCAGCAGCGTAGAAGGGACACATTATAATTCACCCCTCCACTTT. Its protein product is CASSVEGTHYNSPLHF.

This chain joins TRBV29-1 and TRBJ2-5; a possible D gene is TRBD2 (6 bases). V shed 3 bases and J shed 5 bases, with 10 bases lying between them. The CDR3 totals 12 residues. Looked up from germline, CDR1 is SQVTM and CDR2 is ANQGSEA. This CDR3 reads CSVDSGGETQYF. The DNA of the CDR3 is TGCAGCGTTGATTCTGGAGGGGAGACCCAGTACTTC.

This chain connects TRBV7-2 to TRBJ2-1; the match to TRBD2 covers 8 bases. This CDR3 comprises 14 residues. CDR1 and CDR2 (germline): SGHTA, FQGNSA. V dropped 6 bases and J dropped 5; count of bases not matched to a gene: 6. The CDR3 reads CASSSGGSNNEQFF. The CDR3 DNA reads TGTGCCAGCAGTTCGGGGGGGTCCAACAATGAGCAGTTCTTC. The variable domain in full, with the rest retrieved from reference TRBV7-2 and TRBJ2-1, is GAGVSQSPSNKVTEKGKDVELRCDPISGHTALYWYRQSLGQGLEFLIYFQGNSAPDKSGLPSDRFSAERTGGSVSTLTIQRTQQEDSAVYLCASSSGGSNNEQFFGPGTRLTVL.

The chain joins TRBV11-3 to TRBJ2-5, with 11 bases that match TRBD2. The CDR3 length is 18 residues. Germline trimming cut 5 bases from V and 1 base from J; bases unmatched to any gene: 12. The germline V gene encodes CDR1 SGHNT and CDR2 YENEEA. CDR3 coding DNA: TGTGCCAGCAGCACCTCACGTACTAGCGGGGGCTTCCAAGAGACCCAGTACTTC. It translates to CASSTSRTSGGFQETQYF.

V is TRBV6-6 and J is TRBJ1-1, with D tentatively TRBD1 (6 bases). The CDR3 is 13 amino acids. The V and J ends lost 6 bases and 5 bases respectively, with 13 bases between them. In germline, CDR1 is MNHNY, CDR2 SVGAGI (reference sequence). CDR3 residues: CASRRVRGTEAFF. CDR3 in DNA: TGTGCCAGCAGAAGGGTTAGGGGGACTGAAGCTTTCTTT.

CDR3 coding DNA: TGTGCCAGCAGCTTCGAGGGGCTTAGCTATGGCTACACCTTC. Translated, it gives CASSFEGLSYGYTF. The chain combines TRBV7-2 with TRBJ1-2; TRBD1 is a possible D gene (5 bases). Germline V gene sequence: CDR1 SGHTA, CDR2 FQGNSA. V was trimmed by 3 bases and J by 4 bases, leaving 12 bases between them. The CDR3 is 14 amino acids.

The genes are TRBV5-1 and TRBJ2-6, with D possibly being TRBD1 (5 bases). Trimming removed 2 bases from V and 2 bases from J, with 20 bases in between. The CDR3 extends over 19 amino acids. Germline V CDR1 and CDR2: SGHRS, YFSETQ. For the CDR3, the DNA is TGCGCCAGCAGCTTTAGTGCAGGGTTGTACCTTCCTGGGGCCAACGTCCTGACTTTC. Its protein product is CASSFSAGLYLPGANVLTF.

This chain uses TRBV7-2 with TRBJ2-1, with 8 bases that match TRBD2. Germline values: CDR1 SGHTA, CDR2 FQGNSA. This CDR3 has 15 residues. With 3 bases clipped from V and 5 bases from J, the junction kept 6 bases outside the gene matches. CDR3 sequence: CASSFRIAGNNEQFF. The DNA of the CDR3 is TGTGCCAGCAGCTTCAGGATAGCGGGAAACAATGAGCAGTTCTTC.

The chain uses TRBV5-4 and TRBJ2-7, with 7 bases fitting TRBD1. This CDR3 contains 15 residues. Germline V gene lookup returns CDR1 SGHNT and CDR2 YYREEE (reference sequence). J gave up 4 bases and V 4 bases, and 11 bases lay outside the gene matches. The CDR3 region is CASSRGSGTAYEQYF. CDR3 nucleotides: TGTGCCAGCAGCCGAGGATCCGGGACAGCTTACGAGCAGTACTTC.

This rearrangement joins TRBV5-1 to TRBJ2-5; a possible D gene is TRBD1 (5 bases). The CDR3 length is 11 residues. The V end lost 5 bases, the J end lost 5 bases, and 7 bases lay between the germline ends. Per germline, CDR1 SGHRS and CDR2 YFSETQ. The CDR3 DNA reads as TGCGCCAGCAGGGGGCATGAGACCCAGTACTTC. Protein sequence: CASRGHETQYF.

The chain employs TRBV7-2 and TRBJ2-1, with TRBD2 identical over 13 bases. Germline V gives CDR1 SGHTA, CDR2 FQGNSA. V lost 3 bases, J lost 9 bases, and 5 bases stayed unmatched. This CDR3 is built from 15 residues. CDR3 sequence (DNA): TGTGCCAGCAGCTTTACTAGCGGGGGGGCCAGTGAGCAGTTCTTC. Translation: CASSFTSGGASEQFF.

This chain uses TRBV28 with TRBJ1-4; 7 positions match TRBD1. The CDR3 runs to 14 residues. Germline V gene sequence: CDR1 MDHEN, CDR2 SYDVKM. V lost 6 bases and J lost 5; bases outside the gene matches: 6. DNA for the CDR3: TGTGCCAGCAGCACCGGGACAGAGAATGAAAAACTGTTTTTT. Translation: CASSTGTENEKLFF.

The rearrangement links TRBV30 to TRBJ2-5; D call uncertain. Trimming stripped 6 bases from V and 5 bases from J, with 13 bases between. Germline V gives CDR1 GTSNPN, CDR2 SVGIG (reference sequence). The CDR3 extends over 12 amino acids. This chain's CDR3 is CACRGPAETQYF. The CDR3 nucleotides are TGTGCCTGCCGTGGCCCCGCGGAGACCCAGTACTTC.

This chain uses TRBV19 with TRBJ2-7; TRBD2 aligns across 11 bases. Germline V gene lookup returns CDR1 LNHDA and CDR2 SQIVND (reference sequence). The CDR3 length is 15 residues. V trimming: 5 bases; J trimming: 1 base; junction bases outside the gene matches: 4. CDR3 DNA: TGTGCCAGTAGTTTTAGCGGGGGGGCGTCCTACGAGCAGTACTTC. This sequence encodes CASSFSGGASYEQYF.

CDR3 sequence: CASSSTGRGYTF. As DNA, the CDR3 is TGTGCCAGCAGCTCGACAGGGCGAGGCTACACCTTC. The gene calls are TRBV5-6 and TRBJ1-2; 7 bases fit TRBD1. The CDR3 totals 12 residues. Trimming at V came to 3 bases and at J to 8 bases, leaving 4 bases not matched to a gene. In germline, CDR1 is SGHDT, CDR2 YYEEEE.

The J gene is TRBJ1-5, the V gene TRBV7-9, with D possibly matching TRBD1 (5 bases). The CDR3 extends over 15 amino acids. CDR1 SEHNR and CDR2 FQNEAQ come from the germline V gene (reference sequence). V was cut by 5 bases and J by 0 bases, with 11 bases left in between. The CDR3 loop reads CASSGGEYSNQPQHF. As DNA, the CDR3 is TGTGCCAGCAGCGGGGGGGAGTATAGCAATCAGCCCCAGCATTTT.

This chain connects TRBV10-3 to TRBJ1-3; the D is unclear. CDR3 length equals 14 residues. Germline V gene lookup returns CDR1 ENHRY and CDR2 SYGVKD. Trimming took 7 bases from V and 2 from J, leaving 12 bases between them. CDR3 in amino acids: CAITSGSAGNTIYF. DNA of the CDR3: TGTGCCATCACCTCGGGGTCAGCTGGAAACACCATATATTTT.

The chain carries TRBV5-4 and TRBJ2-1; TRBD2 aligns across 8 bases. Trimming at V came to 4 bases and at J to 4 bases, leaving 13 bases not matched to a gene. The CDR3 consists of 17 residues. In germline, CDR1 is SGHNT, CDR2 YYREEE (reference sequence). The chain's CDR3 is CASSPQPGGTRYNEQFF. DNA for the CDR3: TGTGCCAGCAGCCCGCAACCGGGTGGGACTAGATACAATGAGCAGTTCTTC.

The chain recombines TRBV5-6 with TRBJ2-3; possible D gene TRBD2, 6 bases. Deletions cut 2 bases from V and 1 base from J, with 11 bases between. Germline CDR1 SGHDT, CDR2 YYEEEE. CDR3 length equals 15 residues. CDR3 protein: CASSFRGAGTDTQYF. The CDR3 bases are TGTGCCAGCAGCTTTCGCGGGGCCGGCACAGATACGCAGTATTTT.

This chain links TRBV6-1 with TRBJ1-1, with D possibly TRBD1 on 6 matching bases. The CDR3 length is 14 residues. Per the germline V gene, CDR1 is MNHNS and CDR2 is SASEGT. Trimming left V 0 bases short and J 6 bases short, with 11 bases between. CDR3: CASSEAGGEAEAFF. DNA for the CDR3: TGTGCCAGCAGTGAAGCAGGGGGGGAAGCTGAAGCTTTCTTT.

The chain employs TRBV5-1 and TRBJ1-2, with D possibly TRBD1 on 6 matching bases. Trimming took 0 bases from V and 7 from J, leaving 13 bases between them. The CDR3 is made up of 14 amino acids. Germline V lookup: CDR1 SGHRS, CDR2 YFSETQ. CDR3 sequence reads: CASSLDRGLGGYTF. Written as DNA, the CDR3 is TGCGCCAGCAGCTTGGATCGGGGGCTGGGTGGCTACACCTTC.

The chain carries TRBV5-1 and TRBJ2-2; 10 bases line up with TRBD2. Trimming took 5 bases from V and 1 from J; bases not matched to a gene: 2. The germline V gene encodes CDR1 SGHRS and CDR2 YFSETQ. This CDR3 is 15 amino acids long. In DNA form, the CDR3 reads TGCGCCAGCAGTAGCGGGGGGCTGAACACCGGGGAGCTGTTTTTT. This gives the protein CASSSGGLNTGELFF.

The CDR3 is CASSQEDTDTGELFF. The CDR3 DNA sequence: TGCGCCAGCAGCCAAGAGGATACGGACACCGGGGAGCTGTTTTTT. This chain connects TRBV4-1 to TRBJ2-2; D is ambiguous. CDR1 and CDR2 (germline): MGHRA, YSYEKL. CDR3 length: 15 residues. V was trimmed by 0 bases and J by 3 bases, leaving 8 bases between them.

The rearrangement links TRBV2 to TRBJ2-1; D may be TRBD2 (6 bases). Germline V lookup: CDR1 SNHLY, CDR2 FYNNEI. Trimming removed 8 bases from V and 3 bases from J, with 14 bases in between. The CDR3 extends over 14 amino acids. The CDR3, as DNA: TGTGCCAGCTTGCCGGGGGATATCTACAATGAGCAGTTCTTC. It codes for CASLPGDIYNEQFF.

CDR3 sequence: CAISQAQDTEAFF. In nucleotides, the CDR3 is TGTGCCATCTCGCAAGCTCAGGACACTGAAGCTTTCTTT. The chain combines TRBV10-3 with TRBJ1-1; no firm D call. The CDR3 is made up of 13 amino acids. The germline gives CDR1 ENHRY, CDR2 SYGVKD. V gave up 8 bases and J gave up 3 bases, with 13 bases separating them.

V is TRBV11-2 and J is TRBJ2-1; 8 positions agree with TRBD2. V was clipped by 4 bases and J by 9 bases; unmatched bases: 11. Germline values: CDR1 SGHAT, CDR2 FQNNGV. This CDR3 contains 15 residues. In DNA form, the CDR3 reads TGTGCCAGCAGCTGGGGGGGACTAGTTACGGGTGAGCAGTTCTTC. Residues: CASSWGGLVTGEQFF.

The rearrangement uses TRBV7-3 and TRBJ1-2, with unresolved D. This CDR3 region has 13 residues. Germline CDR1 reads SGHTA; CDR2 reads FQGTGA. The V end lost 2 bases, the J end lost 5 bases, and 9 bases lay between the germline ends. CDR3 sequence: CASSLVGGYGYTF. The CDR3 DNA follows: TGTGCCAGCAGCTTAGTCGGTGGATATGGCTACACCTTC.

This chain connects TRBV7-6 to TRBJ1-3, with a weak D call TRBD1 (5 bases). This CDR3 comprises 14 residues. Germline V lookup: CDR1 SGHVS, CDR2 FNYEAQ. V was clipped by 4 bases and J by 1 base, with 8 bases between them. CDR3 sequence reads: CASSSQGSGNTIYF. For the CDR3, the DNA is TGTGCCAGCAGCTCCCAGGGTTCTGGAAACACCATATATTTT.

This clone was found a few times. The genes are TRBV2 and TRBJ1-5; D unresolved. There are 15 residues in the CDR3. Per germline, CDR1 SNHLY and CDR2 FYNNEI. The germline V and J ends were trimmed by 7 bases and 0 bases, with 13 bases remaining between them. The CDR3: CASTAVYYSNQPQHF. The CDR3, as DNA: TGTGCCAGCACGGCAGTATACTATAGCAATCAGCCCCAGCATTTT. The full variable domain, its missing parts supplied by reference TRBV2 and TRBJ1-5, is EPEVTQTPSHQVTQMGQEVILRCVPISNHLYFYWYRQILGQKVEFLVSFYNNEISEKSEIFDDQFSVERPDGSNFTLKIRSTKLEDSAMYFCASTAVYYSNQPQHFGDGTRLSIL.

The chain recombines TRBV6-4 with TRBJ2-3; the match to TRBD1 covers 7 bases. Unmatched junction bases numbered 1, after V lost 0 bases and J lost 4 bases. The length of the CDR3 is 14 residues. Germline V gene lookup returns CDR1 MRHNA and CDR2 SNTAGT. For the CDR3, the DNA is TGTGCCAGCAGTGACTCGACAGGGCCAGATACGCAGTATTTT. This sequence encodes CASSDSTGPDTQYF.